This T cell receptor (beta chain) appears in the sequencing data of a study of shared clonotypes between healthy human individuals. Study-wide context: The composition of the donors was a couple of women and a few men aged 18 to 49. Regarding the study as a whole: Several donors had 5% to 6% of their naive CD4 clonotypes in common.

This clone was detected only a few times. Its antigen remains unknown. The table came from immunoSEQ multiplex PCR; TCRdb's copy has only in-frame clones and leaves some out. The sample includes hundreds of thousands of clones, 97% seen only once; the top ten take 0.057%. Into CD45RA+ naive and CD45RA-negative memory subsets, the CD4+ cells were split. The CDR3 runs 13 residues. Trimming removed 7 bases from V and 4 bases from J, with 13 bases in between. Germline CDR1 is WSHSY and CDR2 is SAAADI. The sequence was obtained from a woman in her 30s in good health. Sample: naive CD4+ T cells sorted from blood. The subset denotes: CD45RA+ positively selected. The V call is TRBV10-2, the J call TRBJ1-1, with D possibly being TRBD1 (5 bases). CDR3 bases: TGCGCCAGCAACCGGGACCTTCCCACTGAAGCTTTCTTT. Translated, it gives CASNRDLPTEAFF.